Listed here is a single T cell receptor beta chain. The V gene's germline CDR1 is SEHNR and CDR2 FQNEAQ (reference sequence). The V end lost 5 bases, the J end lost 14 bases, and 21 bases lay between the germline ends. The CDR3 has 13 residues. Only in-frame clones appear in the TCRdb table, and some are missing; sequencing was by immunoSEQ multiplex PCR. The sample has under 90,000 clones; 85% to 95% are singletons. This specimen belongs to a study of technical replicates of blood from several donors. The sample consisted of T cells isolated from PBMCs. This sequence originates from a human donor in good health. The rearrangement links TRBV7-9 to TRBJ2-5; possible D gene TRBD2, 6 bases. CDR3 sequence (DNA): TGTGCCAGCAGCCGGGCGTTAGGGACTGGAGGTTACTTC. This gives the protein CASSRALGTGGYF.